One sample yielded the 9 T cell receptor beta chains listed below, sequenced in a study of T cells after yellow fever vaccination. TCRdb reprocessed the 5' RACE reads via MiXCR and lists one record per CDR3 protein. The sample includes a few hundred thousand distinct CDR3 sequences, approximately 5.7% seen only once; the top ten take about 15%. The starting material was PBMCs, obtained 5 days after the yellow fever booster vaccination. The receptors originated from a man aged 30 to 45 who received the YFV17D yellow fever vaccine.

The J gene is TRBJ2-4, the V gene TRBV20-1; D is perhaps TRBD1 or TRBD2 (5 bases each). The germline V gene encodes CDR1 DFQATT and CDR2 SNEGSKA (reference sequence). Trimming took 0 bases from V and 5 from J, leaving 17 bases between them. The CDR3 runs to 16 residues. CDR3 nucleotides: TGCAGTGCTAGAGACGAGGGGTCCGAGGTGGAAAACATTCAGTACTTC. The encoded protein is CSARDEGSEVENIQYF.

This clonotype appeared many times. The chain links TRBV10-3 to TRBJ2-5; 10 positions agree with TRBD2. CDR3 length equals 15 residues. Per germline, CDR1 ENHRY and CDR2 SYGVKD. J gave up 7 bases and V 4 bases, and 9 bases lay outside the gene matches. The CDR3 protein is CAISGTSGPIRTQYF. CDR3 bases: TGTGCCATCAGTGGGACTAGCGGACCCATCCGGACCCAGTACTTC.

This clonotype was picked up many times. The CDR3 nucleotides read TGTGCCAGCCACGGTGGGGTATCTGGAAACACCATATATTTT. It encodes CASHGGVSGNTIYF. The chain couples TRBV12-3 or TRBV12-4 to TRBJ1-3, with D hard to call. V was pared by 8 bases and J by 1 base, with 12 bases between. This CDR3 contains 14 residues.

This clonotype was counted ten times or more. The chain has TRBV5-1 and TRBJ2-7; TRBD2 is a possible D gene (6 bases). The CDR3 spans 14 residues. Germline assignment: CDR1 SGHRS and CDR2 YFSETQ. V dropped 0 bases and J dropped 3 bases, with 10 bases sitting between them. The CDR3: CASSLAGGVYEQYF. CDR3 bases: TGCGCCAGCAGCTTGGCTGGCGGGGTCTACGAGCAGTACTTC. The whole variable domain, filled in from reference TRBV5-1 and TRBJ2-7, reads KAGVTQTPRYLIKTRGQQVTLSCSPISGHRSVSWYQQTPGQGLQFLFEYFSETQRNKGNFPGRFSGRQFSNSRSEMNVSTLELGDSALYLCASSLAGGVYEQYFGPGTRLTVT.

This clonotype was observed a few times. The chain links TRBV6-2 or TRBV6-3 to TRBJ2-2; 12 nucleotides align to TRBD2. The V gene's germline CDR1 is MNHEY and CDR2 SVGEGT. The CDR3 contains 15 residues. J gave up 7 bases and V 11 bases, and 11 bases lay outside the gene matches. CDR3 nucleotide sequence: TGTGCCCTAGGACTAGCGGGAATTCCCGGCGGGGAGCTGTTTTTT. It codes for CALGLAGIPGGELFF.

This clonotype was observed many times. This chain links TRBV5-1 with TRBJ1-2, with 9 bases fitting TRBD1. The CDR3 has 16 residues. Germline V lookup: CDR1 SGHRS, CDR2 YFSETQ. The V segment lost 3 bases and the J segment 7 bases; nucleotides outside the gene matches: 13. The CDR3 DNA sequence: TGCGCCAGCAGCTCTGAATTTCCGGGACAGGGTGGTGGCTACACCTTC. Translated: CASSSEFPGQGGGYTF.

Ten or more counts support this clonotype. This chain links TRBV5-1 with TRBJ2-1, with 7 nucleotides matching TRBD2. After removal of 2 bases from V and 2 bases from J, the junction contained 4 bases not matched to a gene. Germline V CDR1 and CDR2: SGHRS, YFSETQ. The CDR3 runs to 15 residues. The CDR3: CASSFEGTTYNEQFF. In nucleotides, the CDR3 is TGCGCCAGCAGCTTCGAGGGGACTACCTACAATGAGCAGTTCTTC. Using reference TRBV5-1 and TRBJ2-1 for the parts outside the CDR3, the full variable domain is KAGVTQTPRYLIKTRGQQVTLSCSPISGHRSVSWYQQTPGQGLQFLFEYFSETQRNKGNFPGRFSGRQFSNSRSEMNVSTLELGDSALYLCASSFEGTTYNEQFFGPGTRLTVL.

This chain connects TRBV5-1 to TRBJ2-7; D may be TRBD1 or TRBD2 (5 bases each). CDR1 and CDR2 (germline): SGHRS, YFSETQ. The CDR3 extends over 14 amino acids. Trimming removed 0 bases from V and 3 bases from J, with 10 bases in between. CDR3 region: CASSLGGVGYEQYF. The CDR3 nucleotides read TGCGCCAGCAGCTTGGGAGGGGTGGGCTACGAGCAGTACTTC.

The chain joins TRBV10-3 to TRBJ2-2; TRBD2 matches at 9 bases. The CDR3 length is 17 residues. Losses at the gene ends were 2 bases for V and 1 base for J; bases not matched to a gene: 5. CDR1 ENHRY and CDR2 SYGVKD come from the germline V gene. The DNA for the CDR3 is TGTGCCATCAGTGAGCCCGGGACTAGCAGGAACACCGGGGAGCTGTTTTTT. Translation: CAISEPGTSRNTGELFF.